These 10 T cell receptor beta chains share one sample of origin, sequenced in a study of cytomegalovirus exposure and HLA in healthy donors. 60 Vbeta and 13 Jbeta primers were used in PCR. Clones were read by immunoSEQ multiplex PCR, and TCRdb kept only the in-frame ones, dropping some. The table lists about 120,000 clones, about 76% of them singletons, with about 29% in the top ten. Sequencing was carried out using PBMCs. All receptors derive from a man in his fifties or sixties in good health and CMV-seropositive.

The V gene is TRBV5-1, the J gene TRBJ2-2, with a tentative D call TRBD2 (5 bases). Deletions cut 2 bases from V and 0 bases from J, with 11 bases between. Germline V CDR1 and CDR2: SGHRS, YFSETQ. This CDR3 has 16 amino acids. The CDR3 DNA reads as TGCGCCAGCAGCTTTTCGTGGGAGCCGAACACCGGGGAGCTGTTTTTT. It encodes CASSFSWEPNTGELFF.

The chain employs TRBV2 and TRBJ2-2; a weak D match, TRBD1 (6 bases). The germline gives CDR1 SNHLY, CDR2 FYNNEI. Trimming pared 5 bases from V and 7 bases from J, leaving 11 bases between. This CDR3 has 13 amino acids. CDR3: CASSRDIGGELFF. CDR3 nucleotide sequence: TGTGCCAGCAGTCGGGACATCGGCGGGGAGCTGTTTTTT.

This clone was counted a single time. The chain carries TRBV19 and TRBJ2-6; TRBD2 agrees at 7 bases. This CDR3 contains 17 residues. The trim removed 5 bases at V and 1 base at J, leaving 8 bases unmatched. Germline values: CDR1 LNHDA, CDR2 SQIVND (reference sequence). CDR3 sequence reads: CASSRGRVRSGANVLTF. For the CDR3, the DNA is TGTGCCAGTAGTCGGGGGAGGGTGAGGTCTGGGGCCAACGTCCTGACTTTC.

The chain couples TRBV5-1 to TRBJ1-1; TRBD1 matches 7 bases. This CDR3 has 15 amino acids. The J segment lost 1 base and the V segment lost 5 bases, leaving 8 bases of the junction unmatched. The germline V gene encodes CDR1 SGHRS and CDR2 YFSETQ. The CDR3 bases are TGCGCCAGCAGGAGTACCGGGACAGAGAACACTGAAGCTTTCTTT. Translating it yields CASRSTGTENTEAFF.

This clone showed up just a few times. The chain has TRBV15 and TRBJ1-5; unclear D gene. The length of the CDR3 is 13 residues. V lost 0 bases, J lost 6 bases, and 6 bases lay in between. CDR1 and CDR2 (germline): LNHNV, YYDKDF (reference sequence). The DNA for the CDR3 is TGTGCCACCAGCAGAGATCCGAGTCAGCCCCAGCATTTT. It codes for CATSRDPSQPQHF.

The chain couples TRBV18 to TRBJ2-3; 12 bases map to TRBD2. V shed 2 bases and J 3 bases; nucleotides not matched to a gene: 6. Germline-derived CDR1 and CDR2 are KGHSH and LQKENI. This CDR3 has 17 residues. Here the CDR3 reads CASSPMTSGSITDTQYF. CDR3 DNA sequence: TGTGCCAGCTCACCAATGACTAGCGGGAGTATTACAGATACGCAGTATTTT. The entire variable domain, with the rest obtained from reference TRBV18 and TRBJ2-3, is as follows: NAGVMQNPRHLVRRRGQEARLRCSPMKGHSHVYWYRQLPEEGLKFMVYLQKENIIDESGMPKERFSAEFPKEGPSILRIQQVVRGDSAAYFCASSPMTSGSITDTQYFGPGTRLTVL.

The rearrangement links TRBV2 to TRBJ1-1; D is unclear. The ends were cut back, 7 bases at V and 4 bases at J, with 10 bases in the middle. CDR3 size: 12 residues. In germline, CDR1 is SNHLY, CDR2 FYNNEI. CDR3 residues: CASKKEGTEAFF. The CDR3, as DNA: TGTGCCAGCAAGAAAGAGGGCACTGAAGCTTTCTTT. The variable domain in full, with the rest retrieved from reference TRBV2 and TRBJ1-1, is EPEVTQTPSHQVTQMGQEVILRCVPISNHLYFYWYRQILGQKVEFLVSFYNNEISEKSEIFDDQFSVERPDGSNFTLKIRSTKLEDSAMYFCASKKEGTEAFFGQGTRLTVV.

This clone was seen a handful of times. The rearrangement uses TRBV5-1 and TRBJ1-1; weak D call: TRBD1 (5 bases). The CDR3 is 13 amino acids. V was clipped by 2 bases and J by 11 bases, with 16 bases between them. The germline V gene has CDR1 SGHRS and CDR2 YFSETQ. The CDR3 reads CASSLWGVPGAFF. The CDR3 DNA follows: TGCGCCAGCAGCTTATGGGGGGTTCCGGGGGCTTTCTTT.

The V and J genes are TRBV30 and TRBJ1-3; D ambiguous. The length of the CDR3 is 11 residues. Germline V gene lookup returns CDR1 GTSNPN and CDR2 SVGIG (reference sequence). CDR3 coding DNA: TGTGGCGCGGGCCTTGGAAACACCATATATTTT. Its translation is CGAGLGNTIYF.

This sequence joins TRBV5-1 and TRBJ2-7; 10 bases are shared with TRBD1. The CDR3 length is 16 residues. J lost 7 bases, V lost 4 bases, and 14 bases had no gene match. Germline loops: CDR1 SGHRS, CDR2 YFSETQ. The CDR3 DNA sequence: TGCGCCAGCAGCGGTAACCTGGGACAGGGGTTAAGGGAGCAGTACTTC. Translated: CASSGNLGQGLREQYF.